The 16 T cell receptor beta chains below were found in one sample sequenced in a study of shared clonotypes between healthy human individuals. Only in-frame clones appear in the TCRdb table, and some are missing; sequencing was by immunoSEQ multiplex PCR. This table holds 2 million to 2.5 million clones, approximately 95% found once. The source material was naive CD4+ T cells from PBMCs. The subset was: CD45RA+ positively selected. The receptor source for this set is a man aged 18-30 years in good health. Some clones in this sample may be carry-over from other donors' samples.

The V call is TRBV4-3, the J call TRBJ2-1, with D possibly called TRBD1 or TRBD2 (5 bases each). The CDR3 is made up of 14 amino acids. Looked up from germline, CDR1 is LGHNA and CDR2 is YSLEER. Trimming removed 4 bases at V and 4 bases at J, with 11 bases between. The CDR3: CASSRGMVYNEQFF. In DNA, the CDR3 is TGCGCCAGCAGCCGGGGGATGGTTTACAATGAGCAGTTCTTC.

The V gene is TRBV28, the J gene TRBJ1-1, with D hard to call. V dropped 5 bases and J dropped 1 base, with 14 bases sitting between them. Germline assignment: CDR1 MDHEN and CDR2 SYDVKM. The CDR3 loop spans 15 amino acids. CDR3 residues: CASSPHGPPNTEAFF. The CDR3 coding sequence is TGTGCCAGCAGTCCACATGGACCGCCGAACACTGAAGCTTTCTTT.

The chain uses TRBV5-1 and TRBJ2-4; the match to TRBD1 covers 8 bases. This CDR3 comprises 14 residues. Germline CDR1 is SGHRS and CDR2 is YFSETQ. V lost 3 bases to trimming and J lost 2 bases; unmatched junction nucleotides: 1. CDR3 nucleotides: TGCGCCAGCAGCTGGACAGGGACCAAAAACATTCAGTACTTC. Translation gives CASSWTGTKNIQYF.

The chain links TRBV25-1 to TRBJ2-3; D could derive from TRBD1 or TRBD2 (5 bases each). Trimming left V 1 base short and J 1 base short, with 15 bases between. The CDR3 has 17 residues. Germline CDR1 MGHDK, CDR2 SYGVNS. The CDR3 protein is CASSEWGPKTGTDTQYF. The CDR3 DNA sequence: TGTGCCAGCAGTGAATGGGGACCAAAGACTGGCACAGATACGCAGTATTTT.

The chain uses TRBV4-2 and TRBJ1-2; 7 bases agree with TRBD1. J was trimmed by 5 bases and V by 2 bases; bases with no gene match: 8. The CDR3 spans 15 residues. Germline loops: CDR1 LGHNA, CDR2 YNFKEQ. The CDR3 DNA follows: TGTGCCAGCAGCCAACCCGGGACAGTTTTTTATGGCTACACCTTC. This sequence encodes CASSQPGTVFYGYTF.

This clone was found once. The rearrangement links TRBV6-5 to TRBJ2-7; TRBD1 aligns across 7 bases. There are 13 residues in the CDR3. Unmatched junction bases numbered 8, after V lost 7 bases and J lost 5 bases. Germline CDR1 and CDR2: MNHEY and SVGAGI. The CDR3 sequence: CASTNLGQDEQYF. The CDR3 nucleotides read TGTGCCAGCACCAATCTAGGACAGGACGAGCAGTACTTC.

This clone appeared a single time. V is TRBV5-1 and J is TRBJ1-3; a weak D match, TRBD1 (5 bases). Germline V CDR1 and CDR2: SGHRS, YFSETQ. The CDR3 is 15 residues long. V was clipped by 6 bases and J by 0 bases, with 13 bases between them. The CDR3 nucleotides are TGCGCCAGCACCCCCGGGACTTCCTCTGGAAACACCATATATTTT. It codes for CASTPGTSSGNTIYF.

The V call is TRBV9, the J call TRBJ2-3; tentatively, D is TRBD2 (6 bases). The germline gives CDR1 SGDLS, CDR2 YYNGEE. This CDR3 region has 15 residues. Trimming stripped 2 bases from V and 4 bases from J, with 14 bases between. CDR3 protein: CASSVTRERADTQYF. In DNA, the CDR3 is TGTGCCAGCAGCGTGACTAGGGAGAGGGCAGATACGCAGTATTTT.

The chain uses TRBV9 and TRBJ1-2; the D gene is possibly TRBD1 (5 bases). Trimming removed 0 bases from V and 8 bases from J, with 8 bases in between. This CDR3 is built from 12 residues. Per the germline V gene, CDR1 is SGDLS and CDR2 is YYNGEE. As DNA, the CDR3 is TGTGCCAGCAGCGTAGATGGGGACGGCTACACCTTC. It yields the protein CASSVDGDGYTF.

The chain employs TRBV21-1 and TRBJ2-7; the table's D call TRBD2 went unverified against the DNA. TRBV21-1 has pseudogene status. The CDR3 has 15 amino acids. The chain's CDR3 is CASSRPLAGVDEQYF. The CDR3 bases are TGTGCCAGCAGCCGTCCTCTGGCGGGAGTTGATGAGCAGTACTTC.

V is TRBV6-1 and J is TRBJ1-1; 7 bases are a match to TRBD1. CDR1 and CDR2 (germline): MNHNS, SASEGT. J lost 0 bases, V lost 2 bases, and 3 bases had no gene match. CDR3 size: 15 residues. CDR3: CASSETGTVNTEAFF. The CDR3 DNA is TGTGCCAGCAGTGAAACCGGGACAGTGAACACTGAAGCTTTCTTT.

This clone was recorded a few times. The genes are TRBV9 and TRBJ1-1; D is undetermined. Germline assignment: CDR1 SGDLS and CDR2 YYNGEE. This CDR3 is 13 amino acids long. Trimming cost V 4 bases and J 2 bases, with 9 bases left between them. The CDR3 sequence: CASSSHGNTEAFF. Here the CDR3 DNA reads TGTGCCAGCAGCTCTCACGGAAACACTGAAGCTTTCTTT.

The chain couples TRBV5-1 to TRBJ2-7; either TRBD1 or TRBD2 may fit D (5 bases each). Germline V gene lookup returns CDR1 SGHRS and CDR2 YFSETQ. The CDR3 consists of 15 residues. V was cut by 6 bases and J by 3 bases, with 19 bases left in between. The chain's CDR3 is CASTPGWDGLYEQYF. CDR3 in DNA: TGCGCCAGCACCCCTGGATGGGACGGCCTCTACGAGCAGTACTTC. The full variable domain, rest sourced from reference TRBV5-1 and TRBJ2-7, is KAGVTQTPRYLIKTRGQQVTLSCSPISGHRSVSWYQQTPGQGLQFLFEYFSETQRNKGNFPGRFSGRQFSNSRSEMNVSTLELGDSALYLCASTPGWDGLYEQYFGPGTRLTVT.

In the case of this clone: Other DNA sequences in the sample encode the same CDR3. This chain links TRBV30 with TRBJ2-7; the D is unclear. Looked up from germline, CDR1 is GTSNPN and CDR2 is SVGIG (reference sequence). There are 11 residues in the CDR3. V was cut by 3 bases and J by 2 bases, with 5 bases left in between. CDR3 amino acids: CAWSSAYEQYF. The CDR3 DNA follows: TGTGCCTGGAGCAGTGCCTACGAGCAGTACTTC.

The chain recombines TRBV7-2 with TRBJ1-1; the D is unclear. Per the germline V gene, CDR1 is SGHTA and CDR2 is FQGNSA. This CDR3 has 13 residues. V lost 0 bases, J lost 4 bases, and 6 bases lay in between. This chain's CDR3 is CASSLATGTEAFF. CDR3 sequence (DNA): TGTGCCAGCAGCTTAGCAACTGGCACTGAAGCTTTCTTT.

The rearrangement uses TRBV7-9 and TRBJ2-3; D ambiguous. The CDR3 has 15 residues. CDR1 is SEHNR, CDR2 FQNEAQ, per germline (reference sequence). V lost 5 bases and J 0 bases, leaving 12 bases between the germline ends. CDR3 amino acids: CASSTRKSSTDTQYF. The CDR3 coding sequence is TGTGCCAGCAGCACTCGGAAATCTAGCACAGATACGCAGTATTTT.